This entry features one TCR beta chain sequence. The antigen remains undetermined. This sample stems from a study of response to subunit inactivated influenza vaccine. The germline gives CDR1 MNHEY, CDR2 SVGAGI. This CDR3 comprises 14 residues. Trimming cost V 0 bases and J 5 bases, with 10 bases left between them. Each CDR3 protein gets one entry after TCRdb re-called the RT-PCR reads with MiXCR. The sample comprises roughly 540,000 distinct CDR3 sequences, approximately 24% of which are singletons, and 2.8% rests with the top ten. Study outcomes and limitations: Few additional T cells are recruited per seasonal influenza vaccination, authors suggested.

The same data also went into a second study, on T cells expressing NK-cell markers. That source adds: Production of TCR beta cDNA relied on 5'RACE template switching with UMIs.

The source was CD4+ T cells sorted from PBMCs, collected roughly 12 days after vaccination. This TCR came from a man in his forties or fifties who received an inactivated influenza vaccine. V gene TRBV6-5 combines with J gene TRBJ1-2; D is unclear. The CDR3 region is CASSYSMRMYGYTF. The DNA of the CDR3 is TGTGCCAGCAGTTACTCGATGCGGATGTATGGCTACACCTTC.